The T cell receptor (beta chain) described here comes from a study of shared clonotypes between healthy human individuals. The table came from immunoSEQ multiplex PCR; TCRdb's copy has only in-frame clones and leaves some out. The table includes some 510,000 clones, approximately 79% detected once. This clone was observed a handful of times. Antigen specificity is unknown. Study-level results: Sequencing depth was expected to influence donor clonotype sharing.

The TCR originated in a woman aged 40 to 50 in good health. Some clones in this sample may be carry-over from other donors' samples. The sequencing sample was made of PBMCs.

CDR3 in amino acids: CASSRLAGGYEQYF. CDR3 DNA sequence: TGTGCCAGCAGTCGACTAGCGGGAGGCTACGAGCAGTACTTC. J is TRBJ2-5 and V is TRBV6-1; 13 positions agree with TRBD2. The better agreement between TRBJ2-7 and the DNA end casts doubt on the J call. CDR3 size: 14 residues. The germline gives CDR1 MNHNS, CDR2 SASEGT.